The clone carrying this TCR beta chain occurred a few times. Its antigen is unknown. The V end was cut by 0 bases, the J end by 4 bases, with 15 bases between. This CDR3 is 16 amino acids long. The germline gives CDR1 LNHNV, CDR2 YYDKDF (reference sequence). These data belong to a study of blood T cells in healthy people across ages. Study-wide results and caveats: Getting older went along with TCR beta diversity per million T cells dropping roughly linearly. Strong correlation was found linking TCR beta diversity to naive T cell percentage.

Drawing of peripheral blood yielded ten milliliters from each donor. Isolation recovered at least 6 million PBMCs from every sample. A second PCR of about 7 to 12 cycles used a sample-barcoded 5' primer and a J-beta primer mix. TCRdb recomputed calls from the 5' RACE reads with MiXCR, one row per CDR3 protein. This repertoire shows some 1,800,000 distinct CDR3 sequences, about two fifths found once; its top ten account for 23%. J is TRBJ1-2 and V is TRBV15; D is unclear. The specimen sequenced was blood. The source is a human donor in good health. The CDR3 reads CATSRDSENDFYGYTF. Here the CDR3 DNA reads TGTGCCACCAGCAGAGATTCAGAGAATGATTTCTATGGCTACACCTTC.